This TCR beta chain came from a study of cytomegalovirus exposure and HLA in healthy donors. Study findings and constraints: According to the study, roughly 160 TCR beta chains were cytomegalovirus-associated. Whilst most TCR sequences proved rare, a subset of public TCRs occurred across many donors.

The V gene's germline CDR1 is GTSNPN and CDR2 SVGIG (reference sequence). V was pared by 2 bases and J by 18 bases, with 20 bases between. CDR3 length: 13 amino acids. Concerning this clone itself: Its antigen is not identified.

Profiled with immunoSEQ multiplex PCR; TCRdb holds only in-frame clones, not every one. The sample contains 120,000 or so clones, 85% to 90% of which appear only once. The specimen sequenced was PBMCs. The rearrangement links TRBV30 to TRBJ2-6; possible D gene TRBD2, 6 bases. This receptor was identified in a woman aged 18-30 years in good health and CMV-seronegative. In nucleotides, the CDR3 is TGTGCCTGGAGTCCCGATCATGGGGGGACGGAGACTTTC. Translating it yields CAWSPDHGGTETF.